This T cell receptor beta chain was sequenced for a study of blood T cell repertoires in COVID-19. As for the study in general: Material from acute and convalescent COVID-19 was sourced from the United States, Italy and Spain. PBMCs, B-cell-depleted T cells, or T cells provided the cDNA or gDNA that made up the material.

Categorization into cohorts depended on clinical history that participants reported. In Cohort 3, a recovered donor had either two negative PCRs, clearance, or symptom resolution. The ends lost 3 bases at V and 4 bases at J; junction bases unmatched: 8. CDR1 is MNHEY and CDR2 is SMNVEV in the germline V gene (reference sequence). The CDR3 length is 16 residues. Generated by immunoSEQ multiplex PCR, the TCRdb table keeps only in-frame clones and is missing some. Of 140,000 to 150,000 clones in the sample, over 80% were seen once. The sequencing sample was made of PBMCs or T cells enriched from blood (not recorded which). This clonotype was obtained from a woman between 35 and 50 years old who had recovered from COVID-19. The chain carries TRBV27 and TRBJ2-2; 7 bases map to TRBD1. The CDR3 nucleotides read TGTGCCAGCAGTTTGGTCCCGACAGGGCCCACCGGGGAGCTGTTTTTT. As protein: CASSLVPTGPTGELFF.